This T cell receptor (beta chain) was found in a study of cytomegalovirus exposure and HLA in healthy donors. Regarding the study as a whole: In vitro assays verified that three CMV-associated chains recognized CMV antigens specifically. The study listed 150 to 200 cytomegalovirus-associated TCR beta chains.

Using immunoSEQ multiplex PCR, the repertoire was profiled, and TCRdb retains in-frame clones only, with some absent. Among fewer than 400,000 clones listed, 70% to 90% were seen once. The ends were cut back, 5 bases at V and 6 bases at J, with 11 bases in the middle. The CDR3 covers 14 residues. Per germline, CDR1 MNHEY and CDR2 SMNVEV (reference sequence). As regards this clone: Its antigen is still unknown.

The chain couples TRBV27 to TRBJ2-6; no clear D. The receptor was derived from a woman between 18 and 29 years old in good health and CMV-seronegative. Sequenced input: PBMCs. CDR3 DNA: TGTGCCAGCAGTCCCCCCGGGTCGGCCAACGTCCTGACTTTC. This encodes CASSPPGSANVLTF.